Included here is one T cell receptor (beta chain) sequence, with context. Its target is unknown. With 60 Vbeta and 13 Jbeta primers, the PCR was carried out. The table came from immunoSEQ multiplex PCR; TCRdb's copy has only in-frame clones and leaves some out. The sample contains over 60,000 clones, about 81% of which appear only once. This entry comes from a study of cytomegalovirus exposure and HLA in healthy donors. Study outcomes and limitations: Investigators reported under 200 TCR beta chains as tied to cytomegalovirus. Among the CMV-associated chains, a few were confirmed in vitro as specific for CMV antigens. Earlier findings revealed that most TCR beta V segments proved productive either about 87% or about 30% of the time.

The CDR3 extends over 16 amino acids. Trimming shortened V by 0 bases and J by 4 bases, and 15 bases separated the two germline ends. Germline lookup yields CDR1 SGHRS and CDR2 YFSETQ. The sequenced material came from PBMCs. The chain uses TRBV5-1 and TRBJ2-3, with unresolved D. This clonotype was obtained from a man in his 70s in good health and CMV-seronegative. As DNA, the CDR3 is TGCGCCAGCAGCTTGGTGGCCCCCTCACGCTCAGATACGCAGTATTTT. Translated: CASSLVAPSRSDTQYF. Full variable domain (remainder filled in from reference TRBV5-1 and TRBJ2-3): KAGVTQTPRYLIKTRGQQVTLSCSPISGHRSVSWYQQTPGQGLQFLFEYFSETQRNKGNFPGRFSGRQFSNSRSEMNVSTLELGDSALYLCASSLVAPSRSDTQYFGPGTRLTVL.